The 2 T cell receptor beta chains listed next were all sequenced from one sample in a study of shared clonotypes between healthy human individuals. TCRdb's table, derived via immunoSEQ multiplex PCR, lists solely in-frame clones and lacks some. The sample lists 490,000 or so clones; roughly 78% were seen once. The sequencing input was PBMCs. The receptors come from a woman in her thirties or forties in good health. Some clones in this sample may be carry-over from other donors' samples.

The rearrangement joins TRBV7-9 to TRBJ1-4; 10 bases align to TRBD1. The CDR3 contains 14 residues. V trimming: 1 base; J trimming: 8 bases; junction bases outside the gene matches: 1. Per the germline V gene, CDR1 is SEHNR and CDR2 is FQNEAQ (reference sequence). As DNA, the CDR3 is TGTGCCAGCAGCTTAGGACAGGGGGCGGAAAAACTGTTTTTT. It translates to CASSLGQGAEKLFF.

This clone was seen only once. The rearrangement uses TRBV30 and TRBJ1-1, with D maybe TRBD1 (5 bases). Germline CDR1 is GTSNPN and CDR2 is SVGIG (reference sequence). The CDR3 runs 14 residues. V was clipped by 1 base and J by 1 base, with 10 bases between them. DNA of the CDR3: TGTGCCTGGAGTGCTTATACAGGGAACACTGAAGCTTTCTTT. Translated: CAWSAYTGNTEAFF.